A single sample is the source of the 21 T cell receptor beta chains below, sequenced in a study of blood T cell repertoires in COVID-19. The method was immunoSEQ multiplex PCR; TCRdb's version includes in-frame clones alone and lacks a portion of them. The sample carries about 120,000 clones, 80% to 90% recorded once. The sequenced sample consisted of peripheral blood. The receptors stem from a man aged 40-49 years with acute or convalescent COVID-19.

The chain employs TRBV6-5 and TRBJ2-3; a weak D match, TRBD2 (6 bases). Germline lookup yields CDR1 MNHEY and CDR2 SVGAGI. This CDR3 is built from 13 residues. Trimming removed 8 bases from V and 4 bases from J, with 13 bases in between. The CDR3 DNA is TGTGCCAGCGGGGCGGGGTCCGCAGATACGCAGTATTTT. Its protein product is CASGAGSADTQYF.

CDR3 nucleotides: TGTGCCAGCAGCCGAACCCTCGCGGCGGGGAGCACAGATACGCAGTATTTT. This sequence encodes CASSRTLAAGSTDTQYF. The rearrangement uses TRBV11-2 and TRBJ2-3; D is possibly TRBD2 (6 bases). V was trimmed by 5 bases and J by 0 bases, leaving 18 bases between them. The CDR3 length is 17 residues. CDR1 SGHAT and CDR2 FQNNGV come from the germline V gene.

The chain uses TRBV11-2 and TRBJ1-2; no clear D. Germline values: CDR1 SGHAT, CDR2 FQNNGV. V lost 5 bases, J lost 8 bases, and 18 bases lay in between. The CDR3 runs 14 residues. CDR3 coding DNA: TGTGCCAGCAGCCCGGCCACCTCTAAGCGGGGCTACACCTTC. Translation gives CASSPATSKRGYTF.

The chain recombines TRBV27 with TRBJ2-1; 9 positions match TRBD1. Germline V lookup: CDR1 MNHEY, CDR2 SMNVEV (reference sequence). The V and J ends lost 10 bases and 5 bases, in that order; junction bases with no gene match: 12. The CDR3 has 15 amino acids. This CDR3 is CATIKQGAIDNEQFF. DNA of the CDR3: TGTGCCACCATCAAACAGGGGGCGATTGACAATGAGCAGTTCTTC.

Many counts were recorded for this clone. The chain carries TRBV30 and TRBJ2-7; D remains ambiguous. V was clipped by 0 bases and J by 0 bases, with 15 bases between them. Germline V lookup: CDR1 GTSNPN, CDR2 SVGIG (reference sequence). The CDR3 consists of 16 residues. The CDR3, as DNA: TGTGCCTGGAGTGTACTCTCGGGTTACCTCTCCTACGAGCAGTACTTC. Its translation: CAWSVLSGYLSYEQYF.

The chain uses TRBV3-1 (or the pseudogene TRBV3-2) and TRBJ1-3; no reliable D call. Per germline, CDR1 LGHDT and CDR2 YNNKEL (reference sequence). Deletions cut 4 bases from V and 0 bases from J, with 10 bases between. There are 15 residues in the CDR3. CDR3 residues: CASSPTGSSGNTIYF. DNA for the CDR3: TGTGCCAGCAGCCCAACTGGGAGCTCTGGAAACACCATATATTTT.

V gene TRBV27 combines with J gene TRBJ1-4; 9 nucleotides line up with TRBD1. The CDR3 length is 19 residues. The germline V gene has CDR1 MNHEY and CDR2 SMNVEV (reference sequence). V was pared by 4 bases and J by 0 bases, with 12 bases of the junction left unmatched. The chain's CDR3 is CASSSATGTGYATNEKLFF. The CDR3 region has the DNA TGTGCCAGCAGTTCGGCTACCGGGACAGGGTATGCAACTAATGAAAAACTGTTTTTT.

This clone was recorded once. This sequence joins TRBV29-1 and TRBJ1-3; TRBD1 is a possible D gene (5 bases). The germline CDR1 and CDR2 sequences are SQVTM and ANQGSEA. CDR3 length: 13 amino acids. V gave up 6 bases and J gave up 4 bases, with 13 bases separating them. The CDR3: CSVSDRLGNTIYF. CDR3 DNA sequence: TGCAGCGTCTCAGACAGATTAGGAAACACCATATATTTT.

The chain employs TRBV3-1 (or the pseudogene TRBV3-2) and TRBJ2-7; weak D call: TRBD1 (6 bases). The CDR3 totals 12 residues. Germline V gene sequence: CDR1 LGHDT, CDR2 YNNKEL (reference sequence). V was trimmed by 5 bases and J by 3 bases, leaving 8 bases between them. CDR3: CASSRTVYEQYF. CDR3 nucleotides: TGTGCCAGCAGCAGGACAGTCTACGAGCAGTACTTC.

The rearrangement joins TRBV27 to TRBJ2-6, with 13 nucleotides matching TRBD2. V lost 5 bases and J lost 0; bases outside the gene matches: 4. Germline CDR1 reads MNHEY; CDR2 reads SMNVEV (reference sequence). CDR3 length equals 18 residues. The CDR3 here is CASSTLAGGSSGANVLTF. CDR3 bases: TGTGCCAGCAGTACACTAGCGGGAGGGAGCTCTGGGGCCAACGTCCTGACTTTC.

The CDR3 protein is CASSLLGGQPQHF. In DNA form, the CDR3 reads TGTGCCAGCAGTTTACTGGGGGGTCAGCCCCAGCATTTT. V is TRBV28 and J is TRBJ1-5; D perhaps matches TRBD1 (5 bases). This CDR3 spans 13 amino acids. V gave up 2 bases and J gave up 6 bases, with 8 bases separating them. Germline CDR1 MDHEN, CDR2 SYDVKM. Together with reference TRBV28 and TRBJ1-5, the CDR3 gives the full variable domain: DVKVTQSSRYLVKRTGEKVFLECVQDMDHENMFWYRQDPGLGLRLIYFSYDVKMKEKGDIPEGYSVSREKKERFSLILESASTNQTSMYLCASSLLGGQPQHFGDGTRLSIL.

The chain has TRBV5-4 and TRBJ1-1, with unresolved D. CDR1 and CDR2 from the germline V gene are SGHNT and YYREEE (reference sequence). With 2 bases removed from V and 8 bases from J, the gap between germline ends came to 10 bases. This CDR3 is built from 12 residues. The CDR3 coding sequence is TGTGCCAGCAGCTTTTCTCGAACAGAAGCTTTCTTT. Its protein product is CASSFSRTEAFF.

This clone has just a few counts. The genes are TRBV6-5 and TRBJ1-2; the D gene is possibly TRBD1 (5 bases). The length of the CDR3 is 13 residues. CDR1 MNHEY and CDR2 SVGAGI come from the germline V gene. V lost 2 bases, J lost 5 bases, and 9 bases lay in between. The CDR3 is CASSYRDRYGYTF. The CDR3 DNA follows: TGTGCCAGCAGTTACCGCGACAGATATGGCTACACCTTC.

This chain connects TRBV6-5 to TRBJ1-2, with 10 nucleotides matching TRBD1. The CDR3 sequence is 14 residues long. Trimming took 2 bases from V and 8 from J; bases not matched to a gene: 5. From germline, CDR1 is MNHEY and CDR2 SVGAGI. The CDR3 nucleotides are TGTGCCAGCAGTTACCTGACAGGGGGCGGAGGCTACACCTTC. Its protein product is CASSYLTGGGGYTF.

The chain recombines TRBV15 with TRBJ2-5; 10 nucleotides line up with TRBD2. V shed 5 bases, J shed 2 bases, and the junction held 8 bases outside the gene matches. The germline V gene encodes CDR1 LNHNV and CDR2 YYDKDF (reference sequence). The CDR3 is 16 residues long. The CDR3 loop is CATSEWTSGQQETQYF. The CDR3 DNA follows: TGTGCCACCAGCGAGTGGACTAGCGGACAACAAGAGACCCAGTACTTC.

The chain joins TRBV19 to TRBJ1-5; D is uncertain. V lost 7 bases and J 1 base, leaving 8 bases between the germline ends. The CDR3 extends over 13 amino acids. Germline values: CDR1 LNHDA, CDR2 SQIVND (reference sequence). DNA for the CDR3: TGTGCCAGTAACCCGAGGAGCAATCAGCCCCAGCATTTT. Translating gives CASNPRSNQPQHF.

V gene TRBV10-2 combines with J gene TRBJ2-5; D is perhaps TRBD2 (6 bases). CDR3 length: 16 amino acids. Germline lookup yields CDR1 WSHSY and CDR2 SAAADI. The ends were cut back, 2 bases at V and 2 bases at J, with 15 bases in the middle. Written as DNA, the CDR3 is TGCGCCAGCAGTGAGACCGGGGGAGAAAGGCAAGAGACCCAGTACTTC. This codes for CASSETGGERQETQYF.

The chain joins TRBV2 to TRBJ2-2; 14 positions agree with TRBD2. V was pared by 3 bases and J by 6 bases, with 0 bases of the junction left unmatched. This CDR3 region has 15 residues. Germline-derived CDR1 and CDR2 are SNHLY and FYNNEI. CDR3 amino acids: CASSETSGGAGELFF. Here the CDR3 DNA reads TGTGCCAGCAGTGAGACTAGCGGGGGGGCCGGGGAGCTGTTTTTT.

This sequence joins TRBV19 and TRBJ1-1, with unresolved D. The CDR3 is made up of 14 amino acids. Germline CDR1 is LNHDA and CDR2 is SQIVND (reference sequence). Trimming removed 7 bases at V and 1 base at J, with 13 bases between. The CDR3 coding sequence is TGTGCCAGTACCCCTAGGAGAGGGAACACTGAAGCTTTCTTT. This sequence encodes CASTPRRGNTEAFF. Using reference TRBV19 and TRBJ1-1 for the parts outside the CDR3, the full variable domain is DGGITQSPKYLFRKEGQNVTLSCEQNLNHDAMYWYRQDPGQGLRLIYYSQIVNDFQKGDIAEGYSVSREKKESFPLTVTSAQKNPTAFYLCASTPRRGNTEAFFGQGTRLTVV.

About this clone itself: Other DNA sequences in this sample translate to the same CDR3. The gene calls are TRBV18 and TRBJ1-5, with D tentatively TRBD1 (5 bases). The CDR3 has 15 amino acids. The germline V gene encodes CDR1 KGHSH and CDR2 LQKENI. Trimming removed 3 bases at V and 0 bases at J, with 9 bases between. This chain's CDR3 is CASSPGGGSNQPQHF. In DNA, the CDR3 is TGTGCCAGCTCACCGGGGGGGGGTAGCAATCAGCCCCAGCATTTT.

A single count supports this clone. This chain connects TRBV10-2 to TRBJ2-2, with D hard to call. V was shortened by 4 bases and J by 2 bases, with 5 bases between the two germline ends. There are 13 residues in the CDR3. Germline values: CDR1 WSHSY, CDR2 SAAADI. The CDR3 nucleotides are TGCGCCAGCAGTGGCTATAACACCGGGGAGCTGTTTTTT. Translation gives CASSGYNTGELFF.